This entry is about one T cell receptor (beta chain). TCRdb's table, derived via immunoSEQ multiplex PCR, lists solely in-frame clones and lacks some. The sample has tens of thousands of clones; 92% are singletons. The sample comes from a study of T cell changes during pregnancy in multiple sclerosis. This specimen was CD4+ T cells from peripheral blood mononuclear cells, taken in the second trimester of pregnancy. This TCR came from a female donor with multiple sclerosis, enrolled in a pregnancy study.

CDR3 region: CASSYIGNRNTEAFF. The CDR3 region has the DNA TGTGCCAGCAGTTACATAGGTAACAGAAACACTGAAGCTTTCTTT. The rearrangement joins TRBV6-5 to TRBJ1-1; D gene uncertain. CDR3 length equals 15 residues. The germline V and J ends were trimmed by 2 bases and 2 bases, with 12 bases remaining between them. The V gene's germline CDR1 is MNHEY and CDR2 SVGAGI.